These 11 T cell receptor beta chains share one sample of origin, sequenced in a study of cytomegalovirus exposure and HLA in healthy donors. Vbeta (60) and Jbeta (13) primers were used in the PCR. Measured with immunoSEQ multiplex PCR; TCRdb has only the in-frame clones, and not every one. Of about 160,000 clones detected, roughly 83% appear once; the ten largest clones hold roughly 4%. Sequences were obtained from PBMCs. The receptors derive from a human donor in good health.

This clone was counted once. The chain uses TRBV27 and TRBJ2-5; D ambiguous. Between the trimmed V and J ends, which lost 5 bases and 4 bases, there was a span of 14 bases. The length of the CDR3 is 14 residues. Germline CDR1 reads MNHEY; CDR2 reads SMNVEV (reference sequence). The CDR3 loop is CASSPPEDRETQYF. The CDR3 DNA is TGTGCCAGCAGTCCTCCCGAGGATCGAGAGACCCAGTACTTC.

The sample holds a few counts of this clone. This CDR3 reads CASSLLSWDRGLSSEQFF. DNA of the CDR3: TGTGCCAGCAGTTTACTTAGTTGGGACAGGGGGCTTAGTAGTGAGCAGTTCTTC. The rearrangement joins TRBV27 to TRBJ2-1; 12 bases map to TRBD1. Trimming took 2 bases from V and 9 from J; bases not matched to a gene: 14. The CDR3 covers 18 residues. CDR1 is MNHEY and CDR2 is SMNVEV in the germline V gene (reference sequence).

This clone was detected a few times. This chain connects TRBV4-1 to TRBJ2-2, with 8 bases lining up with TRBD1. The CDR3 runs to 14 residues. The junction had 0 bases not matched to a gene; V was cut back by 1 base and J by 5 bases. Germline CDR1 and CDR2: MGHRA and YSYEKL. CDR3 nucleotide sequence: TGCGCCAGCAGCCAAGGGACAGGGACCGGGGAGCTGTTTTTT. Residues: CASSQGTGTGELFF.

This chain connects TRBV6-5 to TRBJ1-2; a weak D match, TRBD1 (5 bases). Trimming took off 7 bases at V and 8 bases at J, with 14 bases between the two ends. There are 12 residues in the CDR3. Germline values: CDR1 MNHEY, CDR2 SVGAGI. The CDR3 DNA follows: TGTGCCAGCACGCCTACAGGTCGAGGCTACACCTTC. Amino acid sequence: CASTPTGRGYTF.

This clone is a singleton in its sample. The gene calls are TRBV10-3 and TRBJ2-7; the D is unclear. The V end was cut by 4 bases, the J end by 4 bases, with 14 bases between. From germline, CDR1 is ENHRY and CDR2 SYGVKD. CDR3 length equals 14 residues. DNA for the CDR3: TGTGCCATCAGTGGAGAGACAAGGCCTTACGAGCAGTACTTC. Translated, it gives CAISGETRPYEQYF.

This clone has just a few counts. The chain has TRBV5-1 and TRBJ1-6, with a possible D match to TRBD1 (5 bases). The CDR3 extends over 15 amino acids. CDR1 SGHRS and CDR2 YFSETQ come from the germline V gene. V lost 4 bases to trimming and J lost 10 bases, with 18 bases between them. The CDR3 sequence is CASSPLEDNRSPLHF. The CDR3 DNA follows: TGCGCCAGCAGCCCCCTCGAGGACAATCGATCACCCCTCCACTTT.

The V and J genes are TRBV2 and TRBJ2-1; tentative D call: TRBD1 (7 bases). Trimming pared 6 bases from V and 5 bases from J, leaving 14 bases between. The V gene's germline CDR1 is SNHLY and CDR2 FYNNEI. This CDR3 spans 14 amino acids. CDR3 loop: CASRNRGGNNEQFF. DNA for the CDR3: TGTGCCAGCAGGAACAGGGGAGGAAACAATGAGCAGTTCTTC.

In regard to this clone: The same CDR3 also results from other DNA sequences found in this sample. This chain joins TRBV25-1 and TRBJ1-2; 7 bases match TRBD1. The CDR3 has 15 amino acids. The germline V gene encodes CDR1 MGHDK and CDR2 SYGVNS. J was trimmed by 7 bases and V by 3 bases; bases with no gene match: 11. The CDR3, as DNA: TGTGCCAGCAGTGATGGAATACAGGGGAGGAGTGGCTACACCTTC. Its translation: CASSDGIQGRSGYTF.

Comment on this clone: One end of the junction is discordant with germline, which a read error may explain. The genes are TRBV7-9 and TRBJ1-2; TRBD1 matches at 7 bases. Per the germline V gene, CDR1 is SEHNR and CDR2 is FQNEAQ (reference sequence). The CDR3 has 14 amino acids. CDR3: CASSPIDRALSLRF. DNA for the CDR3: TGTGCCAGCAGTCCTATAGACAGGGCGCTCTCCCTTCGATTC.

The CDR3 here is CASSLGIARGGRKETQYF. The CDR3 DNA follows: TGTGCCAGCAGCTTAGGTATCGCGCGGGGCGGCCGGAAAGAGACCCAGTACTTC. The chain employs TRBV7-6 and TRBJ2-5; D possibly corresponds to TRBD2 (6 bases). Trimming pared 1 base from V and 3 bases from J, leaving 21 bases between. Per the germline V gene, CDR1 is SGHVS and CDR2 is FNYEAQ. The CDR3 is made up of 18 amino acids. The full variable domain, with the rest looked up from reference TRBV7-6 and TRBJ2-5, is GAGVSQSPRYKVTKRGQDVALRCDPISGHVSLYWYRQALGQGPEFLTYFNYEAQQDKSGLPNDRFSAERPEGSISTLTIQRTEQRDSAMYRCASSLGIARGGRKETQYFGPGTRLLVL.

The chain recombines TRBV5-1 with TRBJ2-5; D gene uncertain. Trimming stripped 0 bases from V and 2 bases from J, with 11 bases between. The CDR3 extends over 15 amino acids. CDR1 and CDR2 (germline): SGHRS, YFSETQ. The CDR3 here is CASSLVFRSQETQYF. Written as DNA, the CDR3 is TGCGCCAGCAGCTTGGTTTTTCGGTCACAAGAGACCCAGTACTTC.